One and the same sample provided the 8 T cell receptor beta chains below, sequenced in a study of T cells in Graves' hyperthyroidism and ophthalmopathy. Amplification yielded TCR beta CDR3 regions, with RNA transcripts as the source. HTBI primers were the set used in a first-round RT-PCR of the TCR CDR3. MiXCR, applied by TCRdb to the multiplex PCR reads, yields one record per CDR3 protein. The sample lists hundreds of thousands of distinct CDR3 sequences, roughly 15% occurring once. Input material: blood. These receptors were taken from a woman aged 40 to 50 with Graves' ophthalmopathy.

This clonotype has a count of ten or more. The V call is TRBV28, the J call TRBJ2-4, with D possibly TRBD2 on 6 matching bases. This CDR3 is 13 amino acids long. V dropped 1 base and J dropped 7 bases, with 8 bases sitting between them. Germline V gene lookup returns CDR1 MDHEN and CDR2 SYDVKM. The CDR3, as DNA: TGTGCCAGCAGTTTATTGGCGGGGAACATTCAGTACTTC. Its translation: CASSLLAGNIQYF.

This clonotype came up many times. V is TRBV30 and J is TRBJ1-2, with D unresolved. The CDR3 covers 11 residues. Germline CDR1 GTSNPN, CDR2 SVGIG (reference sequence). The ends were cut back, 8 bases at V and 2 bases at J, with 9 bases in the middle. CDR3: CALAFNYGYTF. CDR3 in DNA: TGTGCCCTTGCGTTCAACTATGGCTACACCTTC.

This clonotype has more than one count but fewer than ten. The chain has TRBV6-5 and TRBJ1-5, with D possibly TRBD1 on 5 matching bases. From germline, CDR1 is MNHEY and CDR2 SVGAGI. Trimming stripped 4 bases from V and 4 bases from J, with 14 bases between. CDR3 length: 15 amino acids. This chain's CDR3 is CASSSRGVINQPQHF. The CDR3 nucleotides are TGTGCCAGCAGTTCCAGAGGGGTGATTAATCAGCCCCAGCATTTT.

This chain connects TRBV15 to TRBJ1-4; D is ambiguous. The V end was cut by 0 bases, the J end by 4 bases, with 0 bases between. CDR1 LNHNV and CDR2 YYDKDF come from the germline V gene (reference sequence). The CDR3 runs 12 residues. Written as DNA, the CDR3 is TGTGCCACCAGCAGAGATAATGAAAAACTGTTTTTT. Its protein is CATSRDNEKLFF.

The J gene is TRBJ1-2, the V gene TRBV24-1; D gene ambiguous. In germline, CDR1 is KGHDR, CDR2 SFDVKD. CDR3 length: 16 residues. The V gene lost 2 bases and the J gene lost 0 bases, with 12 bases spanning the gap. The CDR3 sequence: CATSDYYTPTNYGYTF. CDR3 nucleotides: TGTGCCACCAGTGATTATTACACCCCCACTAACTATGGCTACACCTTC.

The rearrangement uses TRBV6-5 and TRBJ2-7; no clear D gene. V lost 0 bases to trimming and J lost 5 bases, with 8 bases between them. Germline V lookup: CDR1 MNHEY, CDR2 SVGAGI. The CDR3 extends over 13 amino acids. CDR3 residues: CASSYSVVDEQYF. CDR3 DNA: TGTGCCAGCAGTTACTCGGTAGTGGACGAGCAGTACTTC.

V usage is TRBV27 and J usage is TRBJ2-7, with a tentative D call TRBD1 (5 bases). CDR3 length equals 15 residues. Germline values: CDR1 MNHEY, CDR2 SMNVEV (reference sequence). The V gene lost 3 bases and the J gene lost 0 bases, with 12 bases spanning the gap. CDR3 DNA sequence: TGTGCCAGCAGTTTTCCCCCAGACAGCTCCTACGAGCAGTACTTC. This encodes CASSFPPDSSYEQYF.

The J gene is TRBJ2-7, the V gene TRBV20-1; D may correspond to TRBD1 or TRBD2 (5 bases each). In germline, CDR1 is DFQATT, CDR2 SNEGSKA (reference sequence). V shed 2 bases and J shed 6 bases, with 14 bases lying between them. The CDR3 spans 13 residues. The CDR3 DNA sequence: TGCAGTGCTAGACTCCCGGTCGGGACCGAGCAGTACTTC. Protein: CSARLPVGTEQYF.